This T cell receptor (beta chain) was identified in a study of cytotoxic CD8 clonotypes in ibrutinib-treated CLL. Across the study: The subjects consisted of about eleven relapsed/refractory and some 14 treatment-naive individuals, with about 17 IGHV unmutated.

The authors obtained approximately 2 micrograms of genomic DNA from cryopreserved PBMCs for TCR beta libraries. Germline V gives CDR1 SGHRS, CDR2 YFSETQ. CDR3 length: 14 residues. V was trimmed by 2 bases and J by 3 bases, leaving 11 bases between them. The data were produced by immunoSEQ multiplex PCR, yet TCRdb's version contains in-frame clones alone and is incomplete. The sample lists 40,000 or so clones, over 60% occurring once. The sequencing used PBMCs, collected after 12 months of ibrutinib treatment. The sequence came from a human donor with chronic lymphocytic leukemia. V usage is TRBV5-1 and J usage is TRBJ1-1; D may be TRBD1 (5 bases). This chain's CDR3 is CASSFGGLDTEAFF. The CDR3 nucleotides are TGCGCCAGCAGCTTTGGGGGTTTGGACACTGAAGCTTTCTTT.